A selection of T cell receptor beta chains follows, all from one sample in a study of Graves' ophthalmopathy and Graves' hyperthyroidism. MiXCR, run by TCRdb on the multiplex PCR reads, gives a single entry per CDR3 protein. Here the sample spans over a million distinct CDR3 sequences, about 38% being singletons. Material: peripheral blood or thyroid tissue (not recorded which). These receptors were obtained from an adult man with Graves' hyperthyroidism. Both conserved end residues are part of each CDR3.

v_call,j_call,cdr3_aa
TRBV7-8,TRBJ1-4,CASSLRGGGGEKLFF
TRBV20-1,TRBJ2-5,CSARDVQKRTQYF
TRBV5-1,TRBJ1-5,CASSAGTGENQPQHF
TRBV20-1,TRBJ2-2,CSARGLDRNTGELFF
TRBV29-1,TRBJ1-1,CSGGDRVNTEAFF
TRBV29-1,TRBJ1-1,CSLSGALGTEAFF
TRBV19,TRBJ2-7,CASSIGSYEQYF
TRBV9,TRBJ1-2,CASSVDPTGEGGYTF
TRBV7-8,TRBJ2-3,CASSPRLALNPSTDTQYF
TRBV24-1,TRBJ1-5,CATSDPQHF
TRBV29-1,TRBJ2-5,CSVAISGGETQYF
TRBV19,TRBJ2-2,CASSPAGTGAGELFF
TRBV10-3,TRBJ2-2,CGISTGATGELFF
TRBV29-1,TRBJ2-5,CSVESGVGETQYF
TRBV5-1,TRBJ2-6,CASSSGQGANVLTF
TRBV29-1,TRBJ1-1,CSVVKGGSEAFF
TRBV20-1,TRBJ2-5,CSASTHSFGAGGTQYF
TRBV5-4,TRBJ2-5,CASSRGGNGETQYF
TRBV7-2,TRBJ2-7,CASSLNSREEQYF
TRBV7-9,TRBJ1-4,CASSLRATATNEKLFF
TRBV7-9,TRBJ1-2,CASSLEWENYGYTF
TRBV7-9,TRBJ2-7,CASSRGPDYVQYF
TRBV5-1,TRBJ2-2,CASSPGTHNTGELFF
TRBV7-9,TRBJ2-7,CASSSHRGSAKPYEQYF
TRBV20-1,TRBJ1-2,CSARGRSYGYTF
TRBV24-1,TRBJ1-1,CATSDRKAGVAEAFF
TRBV15,TRBJ2-7,CATSRDSGQAYEQYF
TRBV5-1,TRBJ1-5,CASSQLNTGAVNQPQHF
TRBV5-6,TRBJ1-1,CASNADRGRVNTEAFF
TRBV10-3,TRBJ2-2,CASRSGVATGELFF
TRBV27,TRBJ2-7,CASSGPRDEQYF
TRBV4-1,TRBJ1-4,CASSQLTGDSKLFF
TRBV5-1,TRBJ2-2,CASSGGLAGGNTGELFF
TRBV12-3/TRBV12-4,TRBJ2-2,CASSFGFITGELFF
TRBV9,TRBJ1-1,CASSDYPGIGRSEAFF
TRBV10-3,TRBJ1-5,CGTASTTYQPQHF
TRBV5-1,TRBJ1-6,CASSSEGGEYSPLHF
TRBV20-1,TRBJ2-5,CSARDRTGAGRSPQETQYF
TRBV7-9,TRBJ1-1,CASSLGAGSTEAFF
TRBV20-1,TRBJ1-2,CSARDRGYGYTF
TRBV19,TRBJ2-2,CASSEWGTGNTGELFF